One sample yielded the 11 T cell receptor beta chains listed below, sequenced in a study of beta chain features in type 1 diabetes. Of the isolated RNA, all was reverse transcribed, and so the sequenced material was expressed TCRB transcripts. Repertoires were generated with immunoSEQ multiplex PCR, while TCRdb's copy carries only in-frame clones and drops some. The sample contains 300,000 to 350,000 clones, less than 10% of which appear only once. The sequenced material came from central memory CD4+ T cells from blood. The receptors derive from a young woman in good health.

The V gene is TRBV5-1, the J gene TRBJ1-2; a weak D match, TRBD1 (5 bases). Germline V gene lookup returns CDR1 SGHRS and CDR2 YFSETQ. Trimming pared 1 base from V and 8 bases from J, leaving 12 bases between. The CDR3 extends over 13 amino acids. The CDR3 DNA reads as TGCGCCAGCAGCTTGTACGGCAGGGAGGGCTACACCTTC. The encoded protein is CASSLYGREGYTF.

This clone was detected only a few times. The CDR3: CASMTTSGSRNEQFF. The CDR3 DNA follows: TGTGCCAGCATGACGACTAGCGGGAGTAGAAATGAGCAGTTCTTC. This chain links TRBV4-2 with TRBJ2-1; 12 bases agree with TRBD2. Germline assignment: CDR1 LGHNA and CDR2 YNFKEQ. Unmatched junction bases numbered 8, after V lost 7 bases and J lost 7 bases. This CDR3 region has 15 residues.

J is TRBJ2-7 and V is TRBV7-9; TRBD2 is a possible D gene (6 bases). The length of the CDR3 is 15 residues. Germline assignment: CDR1 SEHNR and CDR2 FQNEAQ (reference sequence). V shed 0 bases and J shed 3 bases, with 12 bases lying between them. The CDR3 protein is CASSLAGGMNYEQYF. In DNA form, the CDR3 reads TGTGCCAGCAGCTTAGCGGGGGGAATGAACTACGAGCAGTACTTC.

The J gene is TRBJ2-7, the V gene TRBV19, with 12 bases lining up with TRBD1. This CDR3 has 14 residues. V was pared by 5 bases and J by 5 bases, with 4 bases of the junction left unmatched. Germline values: CDR1 LNHDA, CDR2 SQIVND (reference sequence). DNA of the CDR3: TGTGCCAGTAGTGTGGGACAGGGGGCTAACGAGCAGTACTTC. Encoded protein: CASSVGQGANEQYF.

There are a few counts of this clone. V is TRBV5-8 and J is TRBJ2-7, with D hard to call. V lost 4 bases and J 1 base, leaving 3 bases between the germline ends. There are 11 residues in the CDR3. Germline V lookup: CDR1 SGHTS, CDR2 YDEGEE. In DNA, the CDR3 is TGTGCCAGCAGCATTTCCTACGAGCAGTACTTC. It translates to CASSISYEQYF.

V gene TRBV25-1 combines with J gene TRBJ1-1, with TRBD1 matching 8 bases. The CDR3 is 15 residues long. The ends lost 3 bases at V and 10 bases at J; junction bases unmatched: 13. Germline V gene data show CDR1 as MGHDK and CDR2 as SYGVNS. The CDR3 nucleotides are TGTGCCAGCAGTGACAACGACAGGACAGGGTGGGCAGCTTTCTTT. Amino acids: CASSDNDRTGWAAFF.

This clone was seen at least ten times. This sequence joins TRBV7-9 and TRBJ2-1, with 13 bases fitting TRBD2. The CDR3 has 16 amino acids. In germline, CDR1 is SEHNR, CDR2 FQNEAQ (reference sequence). J was trimmed by 6 bases and V by 6 bases; bases with no gene match: 8. The CDR3 sequence: CASRRYTSGRANEQFF. CDR3 sequence (DNA): TGTGCCAGCAGACGCTATACTAGCGGGAGGGCCAATGAGCAGTTCTTC.

This clone came up a few times. The genes are TRBV5-1 and TRBJ2-5; D possibly corresponds to TRBD2 (5 bases). V gave up 4 bases and J gave up 4 bases, with 11 bases separating them. This CDR3 contains 13 residues. The V gene's germline CDR1 is SGHRS and CDR2 YFSETQ. The CDR3 is CASSPTSGETQYF. CDR3 coding DNA: TGCGCCAGCAGCCCCACTAGTGGAGAGACCCAGTACTTC.

Concerning this clone: At the DNA level, this CDR3 is encoded by other sequences in the same sample as well. The gene calls are TRBV28 and TRBJ1-2, with D possibly matching TRBD1 (6 bases). The CDR3 totals 13 residues. V was clipped by 5 bases and J by 5 bases, with 12 bases between them. Germline V CDR1 and CDR2: MDHEN, SYDVKM. Here the CDR3 reads CASSPDSSYGYTF. The CDR3 DNA sequence: TGTGCCAGCAGTCCGGACAGTAGTTATGGCTACACCTTC.

This clone was observed a few times. This chain links TRBV19 with TRBJ1-1; 10 bases align to TRBD1. Germline CDR1 reads LNHDA; CDR2 reads SQIVND (reference sequence). The CDR3 has 15 amino acids. V was pared by 7 bases and J by 0 bases, with 5 bases of the junction left unmatched. The CDR3 bases are TGTGCCAGTACCCTGGGGACAGGGGTGAACACTGAAGCTTTCTTT. Protein product: CASTLGTGVNTEAFF.

This clone has only a few counts. The genes are TRBV6-6 and TRBJ1-2, with 9 bases lining up with TRBD1. CDR3 length equals 14 residues. After removal of 2 bases from V and 6 bases from J, the junction contained 4 bases not matched to a gene. Germline V gives CDR1 MNHNY, CDR2 SVGAGI (reference sequence). CDR3 nucleotides: TGTGCCAGCAGTTACGACGGGACAGGGAATGGCTACACCTTC. Its protein product is CASSYDGTGNGYTF.